This T cell receptor beta chain was profiled in a study of T-cell reconstitution after alpha-beta-depleted transplantation in children (dated by TCRdb to about 2016). Concerning the study at large: Using TCR repertoire profiling, the study followed T-cell immune reconstitution in a quantitative way in children after TCRalphabeta/CD19-depleted allogeneic hematopoietic cell transplantation. What the authors observed across the whole study: Over the following months the frequencies of hyperexpanded clones went down, and after one year T-cell counts and TCRbeta diversity were mostly credited to newly produced T cells. In some patients, the high TCRbeta diversity seen at day 60 was put down to recipient T cells and intrathymic progenitors that had survived conditioning. The apparently early recovery of alphabetaT-cell counts about two months after transplant reportedly depended on only several hundred rapidly expanded clones that came from non-depleted graft cells.

This clonotype has at least ten counts. What antigen it recognizes has not been identified. No much larger clonotype is one base removed from it; base qualities were not supplied. The treatment or condition tag for this specimen amounts to: allogeneic hematopoietic cell transplantation with graft depleted of TCRalphabeta T cells and CD19 B cells. Transplant recipients were children who received TCRalphabeta/CD19-depleted allogeneic hematopoietic cell grafts. Looking up the germline V gene (reference sequence) yields CDR1 DFQATT and CDR2 SNEGSKA. Measured from the cysteine to the phenylalanine, the CDR3 is 17 residues long. Of all the DNA, just the CDR3 is kept, 51 bases in frame from base 1. Compared with germline, V lacks 0 bases and J lacks 10 bases; bases without a gene match: 14. Receptor amplification or capture employed PCR. The instrument given in TCRdb is Illumina HiSeq 2500. Molecular barcoding was employed in the preparation of TCR libraries, with unique molecular identifiers being used to normalize TCRbeta repertoire quantification. The raw public reads went through TCRdb reprocessing: fastp at Q25, MiXCR clone calling, in-frame beta chains kept. Every entry covers one CDR3 protein and lists the most common genes and DNA from its rows. This sample comprises about 70,000 distinct CDR3 sequences, around 9.9% of them detected only once. The ten biggest clones cover approximately 13% of the sample.

The rearrangement combines TRBV20-1 with TRBJ2-1; TRBD2 aligns with 11 central bases. This TCR derives from a boy younger than 18 with acute myeloid leukemia, due to receive a stem cell transplant. This sample comprised PBMCs, obtained before TCRalphabeta/CD19-depleted stem cell transplant. The CDR3 region: CSARDPSGTSGSREQFF. The DNA reads as follows: TGCAGTGCTAGAGATCCCTCGGGAACTAGCGGGAGTCGCGAGCAGTTCTTC.